This TCR beta chain was identified in a study of T cell responses to AZD1222 COVID-19 vaccine. Clones were read by immunoSEQ multiplex PCR, and TCRdb kept only the in-frame ones, dropping some. Of about 68,000 clones listed, roughly 86% are singletons. V lost 5 bases and J 3 bases, leaving 8 bases between the germline ends. This CDR3 has 13 amino acids. The germline CDR1 and CDR2 sequences are SGHAT and FQDESV (reference sequence). The source of this sequence is an adult in good health. The sequenced sample was peripheral blood, obtained on day 0 of AZD1222 vaccination. The V gene is TRBV11-1, the J gene TRBJ2-1; D unclear. CDR3: CASSPQVYNEQFF. The CDR3 coding sequence is TGTGCCAGCAGCCCCCAGGTCTACAATGAGCAGTTCTTC.